This is a list of T cell receptor beta chains from one sample in a study of blood T cell repertoires in COVID-19. This table comes from immunoSEQ multiplex PCR, and its TCRdb copy is limited to in-frame clones, with some not included. Found here are approximately 280,000 clones, roughly 85% of them singletons; the top ten hold about 5.5%. The sample comprised PBMCs or T cells enriched from blood (not recorded which). These TCRs come from a woman aged 40 to 50 who had recovered from COVID-19. The CDR3 runs from the conserved cysteine through the conserved F or W. The D gene is left open where the match is weak. For some rows the clone size is stated as once, few or many, or as a class when expanded; others skip it.

V	J	size	D	DNA	CDR3
TRBV7-8	TRBJ2-1	NA	TRBD2	TGTGCCAGCAGCTTAGCGGGGGGGTGGAATGAGCAGTTCTTC	CASSLAGGWNEQFF
TRBV18	TRBJ2-1	NA	TRBD1	TGTGCCAGCTCAACCGACAGGGGCGTATACAATGAGCAGTTCTTC	CASSTDRGVYNEQFF
TRBV18	TRBJ2-1	NA	TRBD2	TGTGCCAGCTCACCAGGGGTTTCTAGCGGGAACAATGAGCAGTTCTTC	CASSPGVSSGNNEQFF
TRBV6-5	TRBJ1-4	NA	NA	TGTGCCAGCAGTCCGTCGGACCGAGGGAATGAAAAACTGTTTTTT	CASSPSDRGNEKLFF
TRBV19	TRBJ2-7	NA	NA	TGTGCCAGTAGCCCTGGGACATGGGTCGGGCACTACGAGCAGTACTTC	CASSPGTWVGHYEQYF
TRBV7-8	TRBJ2-7	NA	TRBD2	TGTGCCAGCAGCGTGACTAGCGGGAGGCCCCCGAACTCTTACGAGCAGTACTTC	CASSVTSGRPPNSYEQYF
TRBV24-1	TRBJ1-5	NA	NA	TGTGCCACCAGTGATACAGGGTATCAGCCCCAGCATTTT	CATSDTGYQPQHF
TRBV7-3	TRBJ2-7	NA	TRBD2	TGTGCCAGCAGTTCCGGGCGGGGACTAGGAGGTGACGAGCAGTACTTC	CASSSGRGLGGDEQYF
TRBV18	TRBJ2-2	NA	TRBD1	TGTGCCAGCTCATCGGGACAGGGGGTGACCGGGGAGCTGTTTTTT	CASSSGQGVTGELFF
TRBV7-9	TRBJ2-2	NA	NA	TGTGCCAGCACATGGTCTAGAATTCGAGATTCGAACACCGGGGAGCTGTTTTTT	CASTWSRIRDSNTGELFF
TRBV27	TRBJ2-3	NA	NA	TGTGCCAGCAGTTCCTCACTGGGACTTGCCACCGTCACAGATACGCAGTATTTT	CASSSSLGLATVTDTQYF
TRBV19	TRBJ2-7	NA	NA	TGTGCCAGTAGCGATGACAGGACCTCCCCCTACGAGCAGTACTTC	CASSDDRTSPYEQYF
TRBV24-1	TRBJ2-1	NA	TRBD2	TGTGCCACCAGTGATTCTGGGACTATTCCCTACAATGAGCAGTTCTTC	CATSDSGTIPYNEQFF
TRBV28	TRBJ2-7	few	TRBD2	TGTGCCAGCAGCCCTCAGGGGCGGGAGGTCTACGAGCAGTACTTC	CASSPQGREVYEQYF
TRBV29-1	TRBJ1-1	NA	NA	TGCAGCGCCAAGACTAACACTGAAGCTTTCTTT	CSAKTNTEAFF
TRBV5-1	TRBJ1-1	NA	NA	TGCGCCAGCAACAGAGGGGGGGCTGACACTGAAGCTTTCTTT	CASNRGGADTEAFF
TRBV20-1	TRBJ2-1	NA	NA	TGCAGTGCTAGTGAGGCTTCTAATGAGCAGTTCTTC	CSASEASNEQFF
TRBV29-1	TRBJ2-1	NA	NA	TGCAGCGTTGACATAGGGAACGCCAGGGTACAGTTCTTC	CSVDIGNARVQFF
TRBV19	TRBJ1-3	NA	TRBD1	TGTGCCAGTAGTATCCGGGACAGGGGAAACACCATATATTTT	CASSIRDRGNTIYF
TRBV6-6	TRBJ2-7	once	TRBD2	TGTGCCAGCAGCCCAGCGGGGCCGATCTCCTACGAGCAGTACTTC	CASSPAGPISYEQYF
TRBV5-1	TRBJ2-5	NA	NA	TGCGCCAGCAGCCCGCCTACGACTAGTGGAGAGACCCAGTACTTC	CASSPPTTSGETQYF
TRBV5-1	TRBJ1-1	NA	TRBD1	TGCGCCAGCAGCGGACAGGGTGGCACTGAAGCTTTCTTT	CASSGQGGTEAFF
TRBV7-6	TRBJ2-1	NA	NA	TGTGCCAGCAGCTACCGCCGGGACTCCGGCGTTAATGAGCAGTTCTTC	CASSYRRDSGVNEQFF
TRBV28	TRBJ2-1	NA	NA	TGTGCCAGCAGGGAGAGCGGTCACTCCTACAATGAGCAGTTCTTC	CASRESGHSYNEQFF
TRBV5-1	TRBJ1-4	NA	NA	TGCGCCAGCAGCCCCACGGGGGCAACTAATGAAAAACTGTTTTTT	CASSPTGATNEKLFF
TRBV5-1	TRBJ2-7	NA	NA	TGCGCCAGCAGGGAGGACTACCCGTCCTACGAGCAGTACTTC	CASREDYPSYEQYF
TRBV18	TRBJ1-4	NA	NA	TGTGCCAGCTCACGCGACAGGAGCAGCGAAAAACTGTTTTTT	CASSRDRSSEKLFF
TRBV21-1	TRBJ2-2	NA	NA	TGTGCCAGCAGCACCTCAGGGGGGACAGGGTTTTCCGGGGAGCTGTTTTTT	CASSTSGGTGFSGELFF
TRBV28	TRBJ1-5	once	NA	TGTGCCAGCAGTCCCGCGGACAGAGTCCGTCAGCCCCAGCATTTT	CASSPADRVRQPQHF